The present T cell receptor (beta chain) was sequenced within a study of T cell responses to AZD1222 COVID-19 vaccine. Study-wide points: Nearly half of spike-specific TCRs reportedly go after variant regions that carry no mutations.

Remarks on this clone: The target antigen is unknown.

Looked up from germline, CDR1 is SNHLY and CDR2 is FYNNEI. The CDR3 contains 13 residues. Trimming removed 4 bases from V and 6 bases from J, with 13 bases in between. Data came from immunoSEQ multiplex PCR; TCRdb stores just in-frame clones and leaves some out. The table lists nearly 110,000 clones, 80% to 95% of them singletons. This receptor was identified in an adult who received the AZD1222 COVID-19 vaccine. The sample in question was peripheral blood, obtained 28 days after the second AZD1222 dose. V gene TRBV2 combines with J gene TRBJ2-7, with a tentative D call TRBD1 (5 bases). CDR3 nucleotide sequence: TGTGCCAGCAGTGTGAGACAGACGGGCGAGCAGTACTTC. Protein: CASSVRQTGEQYF.